One and the same sample provided the 30 T cell receptor beta chains below, sequenced in a study of blood T cell repertoires in COVID-19. Repertoires were generated with immunoSEQ multiplex PCR, while TCRdb's copy carries only in-frame clones and drops some. This table has over 150,000 clones, about 88% appearing once. Sequencing input: peripheral blood. The source of these receptors is a man between 40 and 49 years old with acute or convalescent COVID-19.

The chain recombines TRBV29-1 with TRBJ2-1; D is possibly TRBD2 (5 bases). Germline CDR1 SQVTM, CDR2 ANQGSEA. The CDR3 has 14 residues. V dropped 3 bases and J dropped 0 bases, with 9 bases sitting between them. Here the CDR3 DNA reads TGCAGCGTTGATACGGGAAGCTCCTACAATGAGCAGTTCTTC. This codes for CSVDTGSSYNEQFF.

This chain uses TRBV6-5 with TRBJ1-3, with 10 bases identical to TRBD1. With 6 bases clipped from V and 6 bases from J, the junction kept 8 bases outside the gene matches. Germline CDR1 MNHEY, CDR2 SVGAGI. This CDR3 region has 15 residues. CDR3 amino acids: CASSPFDRGQNTIYF. The CDR3 DNA reads as TGTGCCAGCAGCCCCTTTGACAGGGGGCAAAACACCATATATTTT.

The V gene is TRBV4-2, the J gene TRBJ2-1, with 9 bases matching TRBD2. The V segment lost 4 bases and the J segment 3 bases; nucleotides outside the gene matches: 4. The V gene's germline CDR1 is LGHNA and CDR2 YNFKEQ. CDR3 size: 15 residues. Written as DNA, the CDR3 is TGTGCCAGCAGCCGAGCGACTAGCGGCTACAATGAGCAGTTCTTC. It is translated as CASSRATSGYNEQFF.

CDR3 loop: CASRPQGYTEAFF. The CDR3 DNA reads TGTGCCAGCAGACCCCAGGGTTACACTGAAGCTTTCTTT. This chain connects TRBV6-5 to TRBJ1-1, with D perhaps matching TRBD1 (5 bases). CDR3 length: 13 amino acids. Germline CDR1 is MNHEY and CDR2 is SVGAGI. Trimming shortened V by 6 bases and J by 3 bases, and 11 bases separated the two germline ends.

The chain is built from TRBV5-6 and TRBJ1-3; D unresolved. The CDR3 spans 16 residues. V was shortened by 0 bases and J by 0 bases, with 10 bases between the two germline ends. Germline CDR1 is SGHDT and CDR2 is YYEEEE. The CDR3 sequence: CASSLVRASSGNTIYF. The DNA for the CDR3 is TGTGCCAGCAGCTTGGTGAGGGCGAGCTCTGGAAACACCATATATTTT.

V usage is TRBV9 and J usage is TRBJ2-3; TRBD2 matches at 7 bases. CDR1 and CDR2 from the germline V gene are SGDLS and YYNGEE. The ends lost 0 bases at V and 0 bases at J; junction bases unmatched: 7. This CDR3 region has 17 residues. The DNA for the CDR3 is TGTGCCAGCAGCGTAGGACAATTAGCGGGTAGCACAGATACGCAGTATTTT. Translation: CASSVGQLAGSTDTQYF.

This rearrangement joins TRBV7-8 to TRBJ1-6, with unresolved D. V was trimmed by 2 bases and J by 14 bases, leaving 16 bases between them. Germline V gene data show CDR1 as SGHVS and CDR2 as FQNEAQ. The CDR3 runs to 14 residues. The CDR3: CASSLSEIGISLHF. For the CDR3, the DNA is TGTGCCAGCAGCTTATCTGAGATCGGTATATCCCTCCACTTT.

The rearrangement joins TRBV10-3 to TRBJ2-6; D gene ambiguous. CDR1 and CDR2 (germline): ENHRY, SYGVKD. The CDR3 spans 15 residues. V lost 6 bases to trimming and J lost 0 bases, with 9 bases between them. DNA of the CDR3: TGTGCCATCAGCGCCCTACTCTCTGGGGCCAACGTCCTGACTTTC. Its translation: CAISALLSGANVLTF.

This chain joins TRBV27 and TRBJ1-6, with TRBD1 as a possible D gene (5 bases). Germline CDR1 is MNHEY and CDR2 is SMNVEV (reference sequence). Between the trimmed V and J ends, which lost 4 bases and 9 bases, there was a span of 19 bases. The CDR3 length is 16 residues. CDR3 residues: CASSSQGWYGVSPLHF. The DNA of the CDR3 is TGTGCCAGCAGTTCCCAGGGATGGTATGGGGTTTCACCCCTCCACTTT.

This clone showed up just a few times. This chain connects TRBV20-1 to TRBJ1-2; TRBD1 matches 11 bases. Germline V CDR1 and CDR2: DFQATT, SNEGSKA (reference sequence). The CDR3 covers 17 residues. Germline trimming cut 3 bases from V and 0 bases from J; bases unmatched to any gene: 9. CDR3 coding DNA: TGCAGTGCTAGTATAGGACAGGGGGCGCGAGCTAACTATGGCTACACCTTC. It yields the protein CSASIGQGARANYGYTF.

The table lists this clone with a few counts. This chain connects TRBV4-3 to TRBJ2-2; 12 nucleotides line up with TRBD1. The junction had 12 bases not matched to a gene; V was cut back by 0 bases and J by 4 bases. The CDR3 totals 20 residues. Germline CDR1 is LGHNA and CDR2 is YSLEER. The CDR3 protein is CASSQDSAGQGARGTGELFF. CDR3 DNA: TGCGCCAGCAGCCAAGATAGTGCGGGACAGGGGGCGCGGGGCACCGGGGAGCTGTTTTTT.

The V call is TRBV7-6, the J call TRBJ2-1, with 14 bases matching TRBD2. Germline CDR1 and CDR2: SGHVS and FNYEAQ. This CDR3 comprises 21 residues. V was pared by 5 bases and J by 0 bases, with 15 bases of the junction left unmatched. This CDR3 is CASSPRYGGTSGGHSYNEQFF. The CDR3 DNA reads TGTGCCAGCAGCCCCCGCTACGGGGGGACTAGCGGGGGTCACTCCTACAATGAGCAGTTCTTC.

The chain has TRBV28 and TRBJ1-1; a weak D match, TRBD1 (6 bases). The V end lost 6 bases, the J end lost 1 base, and 12 bases lay between the germline ends. Per the germline V gene, CDR1 is MDHEN and CDR2 is SYDVKM. The CDR3 totals 14 residues. The CDR3 DNA is TGTGCCAGCAGCGAGATCAGGGGGAACACTGAAGCTTTCTTT. Translating it yields CASSEIRGNTEAFF.

The chain is built from TRBV5-1 and TRBJ2-7, with TRBD1 as a possible D gene (6 bases). V was cut by 0 bases and J by 6 bases, with 16 bases left in between. The CDR3 contains 15 residues. Germline V lookup: CDR1 SGHRS, CDR2 YFSETQ. For the CDR3, the DNA is TGCGCCAGCAGCTTGGTAGAGGGAAGAGGGGGCGAGCAGTACTTC. Protein product: CASSLVEGRGGEQYF.

The chain recombines TRBV7-2 with TRBJ2-6; 8 nucleotides line up with TRBD1. V lost 7 bases to trimming and J lost 4 bases; unmatched junction nucleotides: 3. CDR3 length: 14 residues. The germline gives CDR1 SGHTA, CDR2 FQGNSA. The CDR3 region has the DNA TGTGCCAGCAAGACAGGGGCCGGGGCCAACGTCCTGACTTTC. It yields the protein CASKTGAGANVLTF.

This clone has only one observation. The chain carries TRBV14 and TRBJ2-7, with TRBD1 matching 9 bases. The CDR3 is made up of 13 amino acids. Per the germline V gene, CDR1 is SGHDN and CDR2 is FVKESK. V gave up 5 bases and J gave up 3 bases; unmatched junction bases: 2. The CDR3 reads CASSGQGHYEQYF. CDR3 nucleotide sequence: TGTGCCAGCAGCGGACAGGGGCACTACGAGCAGTACTTC.

The gene calls are TRBV5-6 and TRBJ2-5, with 10 bases lining up with TRBD1. V gave up 5 bases and J gave up 5 bases; unmatched junction bases: 3. Germline lookup yields CDR1 SGHDT and CDR2 YYEEEE. CDR3 size: 13 residues. The CDR3: CASRRQGAETQYF. The CDR3 nucleotides read TGTGCCAGCAGACGACAGGGGGCGGAGACCCAGTACTTC. Complete variable domain (other parts from reference TRBV5-6 and TRBJ2-5): DAGVTQSPTHLIKTRGQQVTLRCSPKSGHDTVSWYQQALGQGPQFIFQYYEEEERQRGNFPDRFSGHQFPNYSSELNVNALLLGDSALYLCASRRQGAETQYFGPGTRLLVL.

The genes are TRBV18 and TRBJ1-1; the D gene is possibly TRBD1 (5 bases). Between the trimmed V and J ends, which lost 3 bases and 1 base, there was a span of 9 bases. The CDR3 spans 14 residues. CDR1 is KGHSH, CDR2 LQKENI, per germline. The CDR3 DNA reads TGTGCCAGCTCACCCCCAGGGAAGAACACTGAAGCTTTCTTT. Protein product: CASSPPGKNTEAFF.

This chain links TRBV28 with TRBJ1-5; a possible D gene is TRBD1 (5 bases). Germline loops: CDR1 MDHEN, CDR2 SYDVKM. This CDR3 is 14 amino acids long. V was cut by 5 bases and J by 4 bases, with 12 bases left in between. The CDR3 protein is CASSDAGINQPQHF. The CDR3 DNA follows: TGTGCCAGCAGTGATGCAGGGATTAATCAGCCCCAGCATTTT.

V usage is TRBV12-5 and J usage is TRBJ2-1, with TRBD2 matching over 7 bases. Germline CDR1 LGHNT, CDR2 FRNRAP. Losses at the gene ends were 0 bases for V and 6 bases for J; bases not matched to a gene: 8. The CDR3 runs to 16 residues. CDR3 in amino acids: CASGLVIGSGPNEQFF. DNA for the CDR3: TGTGCTAGTGGTTTGGTAATAGGTAGCGGGCCCAATGAGCAGTTCTTC.

V and J are TRBV28 and TRBJ1-1; unclear D gene. This CDR3 is built from 13 residues. In germline, CDR1 is MDHEN, CDR2 SYDVKM. V lost 5 bases, J lost 3 bases, and 10 bases lay in between. The CDR3 here is CASSRRAYTEAFF. CDR3 nucleotide sequence: TGTGCCAGCAGTCGGAGGGCTTACACTGAAGCTTTCTTT.

The chain combines TRBV3-1 (or the pseudogene TRBV3-2) with TRBJ2-2; 8 nucleotides line up with TRBD1. This CDR3 region has 16 residues. Germline V gene lookup returns CDR1 LGHDT and CDR2 YNNKEL (reference sequence). With 6 bases clipped from V and 7 bases from J, the junction kept 13 bases outside the gene matches. CDR3 sequence (DNA): TGTGCCAGCAGGACGAGCAAGACAGGGGAGGACGGGGAGCTGTTTTTT. Protein sequence: CASRTSKTGEDGELFF.

The chain couples TRBV18 to TRBJ1-2; D not certain. This CDR3 is 14 amino acids long. The V gene's germline CDR1 is KGHSH and CDR2 LQKENI. V shed 6 bases and J shed 3 bases, with 14 bases lying between them. In nucleotides, the CDR3 is TGTGCCAGCTCCCCCGGGGTCGGGGACTATGGCTACACCTTC. It specifies CASSPGVGDYGYTF.

V and J are TRBV12-3 or TRBV12-4 and TRBJ1-3; D gene uncertain. The CDR3 consists of 13 residues. V lost 6 bases and J 7 bases, leaving 13 bases between the germline ends. The CDR3 region is CASSLARGNTIYF. The CDR3 nucleotides are TGTGCCAGCAGCCTGGCTAGAGGGAACACCATATATTTT.

The V call is TRBV7-2, the J call TRBJ2-3; 8 bases align to TRBD2. V shed 5 bases and J 2 bases; nucleotides not matched to a gene: 3. The length of the CDR3 is 14 residues. CDR1 and CDR2 (germline): SGHTA, FQGNSA. Here the CDR3 reads CASSRGGPTDTQYF. The CDR3 coding sequence is TGTGCCAGCAGCCGCGGGGGGCCCACAGATACGCAGTATTTT.

A remark on this clone: At one of its ends the junction is not consistent with the germline gene, which may arise from a read error. The chain uses TRBV2 and TRBJ1-1; a possible D gene is TRBD1 (5 bases). The CDR3 spans 13 residues. The germline V gene has CDR1 SNHLY and CDR2 FYNNEI. As DNA, the CDR3 is TGTGCCAGCAGTGAAGCGCTTCGAGGCAGGGTGGTCTTT. Its translation: CASSEALRGRVVF.

The rearrangement links TRBV20-1 to TRBJ1-1; D gene uncertain. The V end lost 1 base, the J end lost 11 bases, and 11 bases lay between the germline ends. The CDR3 has 11 amino acids. The germline CDR1 and CDR2 sequences are DFQATT and SNEGSKA (reference sequence). CDR3 in DNA: TGCAGTGCTAGAGTGACTGAGGCGGCTTTCTTT. It specifies CSARVTEAAFF.

V and J are TRBV6-6 and TRBJ1-2; no firm D call. With 2 bases removed from V and 1 base from J, the gap between germline ends came to 11 bases. CDR1 MNHNY and CDR2 SVGAGI come from the germline V gene (reference sequence). CDR3 length equals 15 residues. Here the CDR3 DNA reads TGTGCCAGCAGTTACGGTCCAGGCGTTAACTATGGCTACACCTTC. Translation: CASSYGPGVNYGYTF.

This clone has just one count. This rearrangement joins TRBV10-3 to TRBJ2-7; the match to TRBD1 covers 7 bases. With 8 bases clipped from V and 5 bases from J, the junction kept 12 bases outside the gene matches. This CDR3 spans 14 amino acids. Germline-derived CDR1 and CDR2 are ENHRY and SYGVKD. The CDR3 sequence: CAIASDRESNEQYF. The CDR3 DNA is TGTGCCATCGCCTCCGACAGGGAGTCCAACGAGCAGTACTTC.

This chain joins TRBV29-1 and TRBJ1-1; D not certain. The germline V gene encodes CDR1 SQVTM and CDR2 ANQGSEA. V was clipped by 7 bases and J by 1 base, with 10 bases between them. The CDR3 contains 12 residues. Written as DNA, the CDR3 is TGCAGCGGCTACTCATGGAACACTGAAGCTTTCTTT. Residues: CSGYSWNTEAFF.